This TCR beta chain stems from a study of cytomegalovirus exposure and HLA in healthy donors. For the study at large: One earlier analysis, a look at approximately 180 million T cells, found fewer than 140 million unique TCR beta sequences. Study outcomes and limitations: In vitro work confirmed that a few CMV-associated chains recognize CMV antigens. Accurate predictions that matched the HLA-A and HLA-B alleles of most subjects were reportedly made from TCR beta sequences.

The germline V gene encodes CDR1 SGHAT and CDR2 FQNNGV. V lost 2 bases and J lost 5; bases outside the gene matches: 1. The length of the CDR3 is 14 residues. Both 60 Vbeta primers and 13 Jbeta primers went into the PCR. The data were produced by immunoSEQ multiplex PCR, yet TCRdb's version contains in-frame clones alone and is incomplete. The sample holds fewer than 150,000 clones; approximately 79% are singletons and the top ten take 1.2%. A remark on this clone: The antigen remains undetermined.

The study sampled nominally healthy donors, though unrecorded immune exposures were likely. Source material: PBMCs. This receptor was obtained from a female donor in good health and CMV-seronegative. The chain uses TRBV11-2 and TRBJ1-4, with 8 bases fitting TRBD1. In DNA, the CDR3 is TGTGCCAGCAGCTTAAACAGGGGGAATGAAAAACTGTTTTTT. Translating gives CASSLNRGNEKLFF.